One and the same sample provided the 11 T cell receptor beta chains below, sequenced in a study of chemoradiotherapy in HPV16-positive cancers. The table came from immunoSEQ multiplex PCR; TCRdb's copy has only in-frame clones and leaves some out. The table shows more than 1,000 clones, with about 88% occurring only once. Here the sequenced sample was tumor tissue, taken from a patient who underwent chemoradiotherapy. Receptor source: a human donor with HPV-associated anogenital cancer.

The rearrangement joins TRBV18 to TRBJ2-5, with 14 bases identical to TRBD2. The CDR3 extends over 18 amino acids. CDR1 KGHSH and CDR2 LQKENI come from the germline V gene. J was trimmed by 0 bases and V by 2 bases; bases with no gene match: 5. CDR3 loop: CASSPGTSGGSYQETQYF. Written as DNA, the CDR3 is TGTGCCAGCTCACCAGGGACTAGCGGGGGTTCGTACCAAGAGACCCAGTACTTC.

The chain uses TRBV6-6 and TRBJ1-5; D uncertain. Germline V gene data show CDR1 as MNHNY and CDR2 as SVGAGI (reference sequence). Trimming removed 5 bases at V and 2 bases at J, with 10 bases between. The CDR3 has 14 amino acids. The CDR3, as DNA: TGTGCCAGCAGTACTACGGTCCGCAATCAGCCCCAGCATTTT. Encoded protein: CASSTTVRNQPQHF.

The genes are TRBV30 and TRBJ1-5, with D possibly TRBD1 on 5 matching bases. V was shortened by 0 bases and J by 11 bases, with 17 bases between the two germline ends. The length of the CDR3 is 14 residues. The germline gives CDR1 GTSNPN, CDR2 SVGIG (reference sequence). The CDR3: CAWSVLGGTGAQHF. The CDR3 DNA follows: TGTGCCTGGAGTGTACTCGGGGGAACGGGGGCCCAGCATTTT. Full variable domain (remainder filled in from reference TRBV30 and TRBJ1-5): SQTIHQWPATLVQPVGSPLSLECTVEGTSNPNLYWYRQAAGRGLQLLFYSVGIGQISSEVPQNLSASRPQDRQFILSSKKLLLSDSGFYLCAWSVLGGTGAQHFGDGTRLSIL.

The gene calls are TRBV9 and TRBJ1-6; D is unresolved. The CDR3 is made up of 16 amino acids. The V end was cut by 5 bases, the J end by 0 bases, with 12 bases between. The V gene's germline CDR1 is SGDLS and CDR2 YYNGEE. Here the CDR3 reads CASSLTVSSYNSPLHF. CDR3 DNA: TGTGCCAGCAGTCTGACGGTTAGCTCCTATAATTCACCCCTCCACTTT.

The chain has TRBV7-2 and TRBJ2-7, with 7 bases fitting TRBD1. Germline values: CDR1 SGHTA, CDR2 FQGNSA. V was pared by 5 bases and J by 2 bases, with 9 bases of the junction left unmatched. The CDR3 length is 15 residues. The CDR3 nucleotides read TGTGCCAGCAGCCTACACAGGGACAGCACCTACGAGCAGTACTTC. Its translation: CASSLHRDSTYEQYF. Complete variable domain (other parts from reference TRBV7-2 and TRBJ2-7): GAGVSQSPSNKVTEKGKDVELRCDPISGHTALYWYRQSLGQGLEFLIYFQGNSAPDKSGLPSDRFSAERTGGSVSTLTIQRTQQEDSAVYLCASSLHRDSTYEQYFGPGTRLTVT.

The chain employs TRBV27 and TRBJ1-2, with D possibly TRBD1 on 5 matching bases. Trimming left V 4 bases short and J 5 bases short, with 11 bases between. The CDR3 is 13 amino acids. Germline assignment: CDR1 MNHEY and CDR2 SMNVEV (reference sequence). The CDR3 DNA sequence: TGTGCCAGCAGTTGGGGGTCGGGGTATGGCTACACCTTC. Its protein is CASSWGSGYGYTF.

Only one count was recorded for this clone. This chain joins TRBV5-4 and TRBJ1-2; D might be TRBD1 (6 bases). V lost 0 bases to trimming and J lost 4 bases, with 16 bases between them. Germline V gene lookup returns CDR1 SGHNT and CDR2 YYREEE (reference sequence). The CDR3 extends over 16 amino acids. The CDR3: CASSLVGAGTPYGYTF. CDR3 DNA sequence: TGTGCCAGCAGCTTGGTCGGGGCAGGGACACCCTATGGCTACACCTTC.

The chain employs TRBV6-5 and TRBJ1-4, with D possibly TRBD1 on 6 matching bases. The CDR3 is 14 residues long. Trimming stripped 5 bases from V and 4 bases from J, with 11 bases between. The germline V gene encodes CDR1 MNHEY and CDR2 SVGAGI. This CDR3 reads CASSNDRNNEKLFF. CDR3 coding DNA: TGTGCCAGCAGTAACGACAGGAATAATGAAAAACTGTTTTTT.

This sequence joins TRBV2 and TRBJ2-3; no reliable D call. Deletions cut 6 bases from V and 3 bases from J, with 19 bases between. The CDR3 covers 16 residues. Germline assignment: CDR1 SNHLY and CDR2 FYNNEI. The CDR3 is CASSRAQQVRTDTQYF. In nucleotides, the CDR3 is TGTGCCAGCAGCCGAGCCCAGCAAGTTAGGACAGATACGCAGTATTTT.

This rearrangement joins TRBV5-6 to TRBJ1-2; 7 nucleotides agree with TRBD1. The CDR3 runs 13 residues. The germline V gene has CDR1 SGHDT and CDR2 YYEEEE. Losses at the gene ends were 4 bases for V and 4 bases for J; bases not matched to a gene: 4. The CDR3 DNA sequence: TGTGCCAGCAGCATCGGACAGGCCTATGGCTACACCTTC. Translation: CASSIGQAYGYTF.

The genes are TRBV30 and TRBJ2-1; 8 nucleotides match TRBD1. The V segment lost 1 base and the J segment 4 bases; nucleotides outside the gene matches: 6. The CDR3 contains 15 residues. CDR1 is GTSNPN, CDR2 SVGIG, per germline (reference sequence). Here the CDR3 reads CAWSAPRGPYNEQFF. The CDR3 DNA follows: TGTGCCTGGAGTGCCCCCAGGGGGCCATACAATGAGCAGTTCTTC.